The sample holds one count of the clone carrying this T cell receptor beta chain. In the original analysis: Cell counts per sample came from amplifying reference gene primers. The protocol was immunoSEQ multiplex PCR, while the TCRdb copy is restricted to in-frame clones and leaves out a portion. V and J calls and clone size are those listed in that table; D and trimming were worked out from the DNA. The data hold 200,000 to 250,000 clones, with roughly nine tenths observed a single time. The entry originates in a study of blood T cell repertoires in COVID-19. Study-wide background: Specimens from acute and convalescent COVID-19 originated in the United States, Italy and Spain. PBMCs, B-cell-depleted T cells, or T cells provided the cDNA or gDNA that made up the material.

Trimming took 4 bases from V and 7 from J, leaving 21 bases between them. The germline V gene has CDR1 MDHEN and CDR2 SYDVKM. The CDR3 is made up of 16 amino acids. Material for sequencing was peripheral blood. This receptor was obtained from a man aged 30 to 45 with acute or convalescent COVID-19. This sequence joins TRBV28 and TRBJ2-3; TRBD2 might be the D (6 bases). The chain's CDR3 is CASSSLSGAPRYTQYF. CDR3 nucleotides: TGTGCCAGCAGTTCCCTTTCGGGAGCCCCAAGGTATACGCAGTATTTT. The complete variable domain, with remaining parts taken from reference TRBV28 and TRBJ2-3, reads DVKVTQSSRYLVKRTGEKVFLECVQDMDHENMFWYRQDPGLGLRLIYFSYDVKMKEKGDIPEGYSVSREKKERFSLILESASTNQTSMYLCASSSLSGAPRYTQYFGPGTRLTVL.